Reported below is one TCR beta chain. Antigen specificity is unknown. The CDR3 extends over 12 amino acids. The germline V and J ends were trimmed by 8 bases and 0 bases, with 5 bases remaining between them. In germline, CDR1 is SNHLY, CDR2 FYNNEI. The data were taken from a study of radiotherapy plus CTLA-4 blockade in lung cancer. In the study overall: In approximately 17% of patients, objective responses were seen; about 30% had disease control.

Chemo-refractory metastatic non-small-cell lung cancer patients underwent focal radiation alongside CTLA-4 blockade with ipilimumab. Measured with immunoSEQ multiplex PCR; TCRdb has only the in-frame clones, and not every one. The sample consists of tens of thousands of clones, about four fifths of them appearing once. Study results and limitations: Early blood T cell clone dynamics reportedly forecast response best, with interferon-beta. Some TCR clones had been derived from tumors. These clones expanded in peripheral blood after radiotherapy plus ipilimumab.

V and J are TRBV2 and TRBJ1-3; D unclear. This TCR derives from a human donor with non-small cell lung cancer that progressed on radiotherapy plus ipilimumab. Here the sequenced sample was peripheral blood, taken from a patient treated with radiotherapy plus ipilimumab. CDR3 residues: CASGISGNTIYF. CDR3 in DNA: TGTGCCAGCGGGATCTCTGGAAACACCATATATTTT.